A single sample is the source of the 14 T cell receptor beta chains below, sequenced in a study of blood T cell repertoires in COVID-19. Clones were read by immunoSEQ multiplex PCR, and TCRdb kept only the in-frame ones, dropping some. Of over 200,000 clones listed, approximately 87% are singletons. Sequences were obtained from peripheral blood. These receptors were obtained from a man in his 60s who had recovered from COVID-19.

V and J are TRBV5-1 and TRBJ1-1; 10 positions match TRBD1. CDR1 is SGHRS, CDR2 YFSETQ, per germline. V lost 8 bases to trimming and J lost 6 bases; unmatched junction nucleotides: 7. The CDR3 runs to 13 residues. For the CDR3, the DNA is TGCGCCAGTGAACAGGACAGGGGGGCTGAAGCTTTCTTT. Translated: CASEQDRGAEAFF.

This clone was seen only once. V gene TRBV6-5 combines with J gene TRBJ1-5, with TRBD1 matching over 10 bases. Germline CDR1 and CDR2: MNHEY and SVGAGI. V shed 4 bases, J shed 1 base, and the junction held 4 bases outside the gene matches. The CDR3 length is 16 residues. CDR3 loop: CASSSRQGASNQPQHF. CDR3 DNA sequence: TGTGCCAGCAGTTCTCGACAGGGGGCAAGCAATCAGCCCCAGCATTTT.

This clone came up once. This chain uses TRBV4-2 with TRBJ2-7; the D gene is possibly TRBD1 (6 bases). CDR1 is LGHNA, CDR2 YNFKEQ, per germline. This CDR3 has 17 residues. V lost 3 bases and J 2 bases, leaving 20 bases between the germline ends. This CDR3 reads CASSHTVRDTLTYEQYF. CDR3 nucleotides: TGTGCCAGCAGCCATACGGTCCGGGACACCTTGACCTACGAGCAGTACTTC.

This chain uses TRBV5-1 with TRBJ2-1; 10 positions match TRBD1. CDR1 and CDR2 from the germline V gene are SGHRS and YFSETQ. V lost 3 bases and J lost 6; bases outside the gene matches: 9. This CDR3 has 16 residues. The CDR3 here is CASSSMPGQGTNEQFF. The CDR3 DNA follows: TGCGCCAGCAGCTCAATGCCGGGACAGGGGACCAATGAGCAGTTCTTC. Complete variable domain (other parts from reference TRBV5-1 and TRBJ2-1): KAGVTQTPRYLIKTRGQQVTLSCSPISGHRSVSWYQQTPGQGLQFLFEYFSETQRNKGNFPGRFSGRQFSNSRSEMNVSTLELGDSALYLCASSSMPGQGTNEQFFGPGTRLTVL.

This chain connects TRBV20-1 to TRBJ1-3; no definite D call. V was trimmed by 7 bases and J by 1 base, leaving 5 bases between them. The V gene's germline CDR1 is DFQATT and CDR2 SNEGSKA (reference sequence). The length of the CDR3 is 11 residues. DNA for the CDR3: TGCAGTGTCCTGTCTGGAAACACCATATATTTT. Translating it yields CSVLSGNTIYF.

This sequence joins TRBV10-1 and TRBJ2-1, with 9 bases that match TRBD1. CDR1 and CDR2 (germline): WNHNN, SYGVQD (reference sequence). This CDR3 spans 15 amino acids. With 5 bases clipped from V and 7 bases from J, the junction kept 9 bases outside the gene matches. In DNA form, the CDR3 reads TGCGCCAGCAGTCCGGATGGGACAGGGAGTAATGAGCAGTTCTTC. Amino acid sequence: CASSPDGTGSNEQFF.

The rearrangement links TRBV3-1 (or the pseudogene TRBV3-2) to TRBJ2-7; no firm D call. The germline V gene encodes CDR1 LGHDT and CDR2 YNNKEL (reference sequence). Trimming took off 2 bases at V and 5 bases at J, with 7 bases between the two ends. The CDR3 is 12 amino acids. This CDR3 is CASSQPPDEQYF. CDR3 bases: TGTGCCAGCAGCCAACCCCCGGACGAGCAGTACTTC.

As for this clone: This specimen includes other DNA sequences encoding the same CDR3. This chain joins TRBV29-1 and TRBJ2-5, with D possibly matching TRBD2 (7 bases). Germline V gene lookup returns CDR1 SQVTM and CDR2 ANQGSEA. The CDR3 runs 12 residues. Between the trimmed V and J ends, which lost 3 bases and 5 bases, there was a span of 10 bases. The CDR3 coding sequence is TGCAGCGTTGACAGGGGAGGGGAGACCCAGTACTTC. It translates to CSVDRGGETQYF.

The chain combines TRBV7-2 with TRBJ2-3; D unresolved. Per germline, CDR1 SGHTA and CDR2 FQGNSA. Trimming left V 0 bases short and J 3 bases short, with 10 bases between. The length of the CDR3 is 15 residues. The CDR3 loop reads CASSLAVRGTDTQYF. The CDR3 DNA reads as TGTGCCAGCAGCTTAGCGGTACGAGGTACAGATACGCAGTATTTT.

This clone was seen a handful of times. The V and J genes are TRBV19 and TRBJ2-2, with 8 bases identical to TRBD2. The CDR3 spans 14 residues. Losses at the gene ends were 9 bases for V and 1 base for J; bases not matched to a gene: 4. Germline V gene data show CDR1 as LNHDA and CDR2 as SQIVND (reference sequence). CDR3: CASLSGKNTGELFF. CDR3 coding DNA: TGTGCCAGCCTTAGCGGGAAGAACACCGGGGAGCTGTTTTTT.

The chain joins TRBV27 to TRBJ1-2; weak D call: TRBD1 (6 bases). Per germline, CDR1 MNHEY and CDR2 SMNVEV (reference sequence). Trimming took 2 bases from V and 8 from J, leaving 15 bases between them. This CDR3 has 14 amino acids. The CDR3 DNA reads as TGTGCCAGCAGTTTAAAGGTGGGGGCGCACGGCTACACCTTC. Protein product: CASSLKVGAHGYTF.

The CDR3 sequence: CASETGASYEQYF. In DNA, the CDR3 is TGTGCCAGCGAGACAGGGGCCTCCTACGAGCAGTACTTC. The V call is TRBV28, the J call TRBJ2-7; the match to TRBD1 covers 8 bases. Looked up from germline, CDR1 is MDHEN and CDR2 is SYDVKM. With V trimmed by 8 bases and J by 0 bases, 3 bases remained unmatched. This CDR3 region has 13 residues.

The rearrangement links TRBV18 to TRBJ2-6; no firm D call. Germline lookup yields CDR1 KGHSH and CDR2 LQKENI. The CDR3 has 16 residues. V was clipped by 4 bases and J by 0 bases, with 10 bases between them. The CDR3 DNA follows: TGTGCCAGCTCACTAGCCTCCACCTCTGGGGCCAACGTCCTGACTTTC. This encodes CASSLASTSGANVLTF.

This chain uses TRBV7-2 with TRBJ2-7; 13 bases map to TRBD2. Trimming removed 4 bases from V and 4 bases from J; junction bases left unmatched: 7. The CDR3 sequence is 16 residues long. Germline V gene data show CDR1 as SGHTA and CDR2 as FQGNSA. CDR3 amino acids: CASSSRTSGGPYEQYF. The CDR3 coding sequence is TGTGCCAGCAGCTCCCGGACTAGCGGGGGCCCTTACGAGCAGTACTTC.